The 13 T cell receptor beta chains presented below share a single source sample, sequenced in a study of CD8+CD57+ T cells in acquired aplastic anemia. TCR beta VDJ and CDR3 were profiled, and genomic DNA was the template. TCRdb used MiXCR to reprocess the reads, holding one entry per CDR3 protein. The repertoire consists of 400,000 to 500,000 distinct CDR3 sequences, with roughly 64% occurring once and the leading ten covering more than 3.5%. Sequences were obtained from sorted CD4+, CD8+, or CD8+CD57+ T cells (not recorded which) from PBMCs. All receptors come from a human donor in good health, serving as a control.

This clonotype was detected many times. V gene TRBV3-1 combines with J gene TRBJ2-3, with a possible D match to TRBD2 (5 bases). In germline, CDR1 is LGHDT, CDR2 YNNKEL (reference sequence). The CDR3 has 14 amino acids. Trimming removed 0 bases at V and 4 bases at J, with 8 bases between. In nucleotides, the CDR3 is TGTGCCAGCAGCCAAGATACTAGTTCAGATACGCAGTATTTT. Translation gives CASSQDTSSDTQYF.

This clonotype has ten or more counts. V gene TRBV6-5 combines with J gene TRBJ1-6; no clear D. The ends were cut back, 7 bases at V and 9 bases at J, with 10 bases in the middle. The CDR3 is 12 residues long. Per germline, CDR1 MNHEY and CDR2 SVGAGI. CDR3: CASNLAGSPLHF. The CDR3 bases are TGTGCCAGCAACCTCGCTGGTTCACCCCTCCACTTT.

The V call is TRBV24-1, the J call TRBJ2-1, with 10 bases lining up with TRBD2. Germline assignment: CDR1 KGHDR and CDR2 SFDVKD. This CDR3 has 16 residues. V lost 4 bases and J lost 2; bases outside the gene matches: 4. The CDR3 sequence: CATSDPSGGAYNEQFF. The CDR3, as DNA: TGTGCCACCAGTGACCCTAGCGGGGGTGCCTACAATGAGCAGTTCTTC.

This clonotype was detected ten times or more. This sequence joins TRBV7-2 and TRBJ1-1; possible D gene TRBD1, 5 bases. V gave up 6 bases and J gave up 0 bases, with 14 bases separating them. This CDR3 region has 15 residues. From germline, CDR1 is SGHTA and CDR2 FQGNSA. CDR3 protein: CASRQRTGMNTEAFF. Here the CDR3 DNA reads TGTGCCAGCAGGCAAAGAACAGGAATGAACACTGAAGCTTTCTTT.

The chain uses TRBV12-3 or TRBV12-4 and TRBJ1-2, with D unclear. Deletions cut 8 bases from V and 6 bases from J, with 22 bases between. This CDR3 is 15 amino acids long. This chain's CDR3 is CASGHLGRASNGYTF. In nucleotides, the CDR3 is TGTGCCAGCGGCCACCTCGGGCGGGCCTCCAATGGCTACACCTTC.

Points on this clonotype: Germline is not matched at one junction end, which may reflect a read error. The J gene is TRBJ1-2, the V gene TRBV9; D is ambiguous. CDR3 length: 14 amino acids. Germline CDR1 reads SGDLS; CDR2 reads YYNGEE. The CDR3 coding sequence is TGTGCCAGCAGCGTTCAGGAGTTGTCGGATACGCAGTCCTTC. This codes for CASSVQELSDTQSF.

The chain employs TRBV5-4 and TRBJ1-6; TRBD1 matches at 9 bases. The CDR3 spans 16 residues. Germline V CDR1 and CDR2: SGHNT, YYREEE (reference sequence). The V segment lost 5 bases and the J segment 7 bases; nucleotides outside the gene matches: 10. The CDR3 nucleotides read TGTGCCAGCAGTGATACAGGGGGCTCGGAAAATTCACCCCTCCACTTT. It specifies CASSDTGGSENSPLHF.

The chain combines TRBV20-1 with TRBJ1-2; possibly TRBD1 for D (5 bases). The CDR3 length is 14 residues. CDR1 is DFQATT and CDR2 is SNEGSKA in the germline V gene (reference sequence). For the CDR3, the DNA is TGCAGCCCACTTGCAGGGCTCGGCTATGTGGGCTACACCTTC. Amino acid sequence: CSPLAGLGYVGYTF.

This clonotype was observed at least ten times. The chain uses TRBV12-3 or TRBV12-4 and TRBJ1-4, with D uncertain. There are 13 residues in the CDR3. Between the trimmed V and J ends, which lost 3 bases and 5 bases, there was a span of 7 bases. The CDR3, as DNA: TGTGCCAGCAGTTTCAACAGCAATGAAAAACTGTTTTTT. It codes for CASSFNSNEKLFF.

Details on this clonotype: At one of its ends the junction is not consistent with the germline gene, which may arise from a read error. The chain combines TRBV7-2 with TRBJ1-4, with D perhaps TRBD1 (5 bases). This CDR3 contains 14 residues. Germline V gives CDR1 SGHTA, CDR2 FQGNSA. As DNA, the CDR3 is TGTGCCAGCAGCTTATCGGGTACAGGTGGGGCAGATACGTTT. The encoded protein is CASSLSGTGGADTF.

This clonotype was detected ten times or more. The gene calls are TRBV7-2 and TRBJ2-5; D is undetermined. Trimming removed 4 bases from V and 2 bases from J, with 8 bases in between. This CDR3 has 13 amino acids. Germline V gene lookup returns CDR1 SGHTA and CDR2 FQGNSA. DNA for the CDR3: TGTGCCAGCAGCTCCTTGATACAAGAGACCCAGTACTTC. It encodes CASSSLIQETQYF.

The sample holds a few counts of this clonotype. The chain carries TRBV4-3 and TRBJ1-6; unclear D gene. The CDR3 runs to 13 residues. Per germline, CDR1 LGHNA and CDR2 YSLEER. Trimming shortened V by 6 bases and J by 9 bases, and 12 bases separated the two germline ends. This chain's CDR3 is CASSPAHPSPLHF. CDR3 sequence (DNA): TGCGCCAGCAGTCCAGCCCATCCTTCACCCCTCCACTTT.

At least ten counts were recorded for this clonotype. The chain carries TRBV25-1 and TRBJ2-3; D is possibly TRBD2 (6 bases). This CDR3 comprises 15 residues. V was pared by 5 bases and J by 0 bases, with 12 bases between. From germline, CDR1 is MGHDK and CDR2 SYGVNS. The CDR3 loop is CASSPRETSTDTQYF. CDR3 DNA sequence: TGTGCCAGCAGTCCCCGGGAGACTAGCACAGATACGCAGTATTTT.